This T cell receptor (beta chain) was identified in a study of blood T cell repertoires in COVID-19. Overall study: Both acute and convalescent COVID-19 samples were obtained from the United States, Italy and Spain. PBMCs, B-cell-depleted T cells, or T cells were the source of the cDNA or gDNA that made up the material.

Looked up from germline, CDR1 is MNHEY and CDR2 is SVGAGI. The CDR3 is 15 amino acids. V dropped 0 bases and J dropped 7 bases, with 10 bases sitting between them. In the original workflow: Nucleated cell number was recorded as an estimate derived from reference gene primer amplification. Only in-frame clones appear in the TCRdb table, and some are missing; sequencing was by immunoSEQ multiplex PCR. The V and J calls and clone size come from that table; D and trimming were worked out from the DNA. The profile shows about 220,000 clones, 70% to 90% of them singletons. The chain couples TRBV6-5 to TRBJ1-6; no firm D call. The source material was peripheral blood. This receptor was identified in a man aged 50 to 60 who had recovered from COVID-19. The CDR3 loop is CASSYSGVSNSPLHF. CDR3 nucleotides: TGTGCCAGCAGTTACTCCGGGGTATCCAATTCACCCCTCCACTTT.